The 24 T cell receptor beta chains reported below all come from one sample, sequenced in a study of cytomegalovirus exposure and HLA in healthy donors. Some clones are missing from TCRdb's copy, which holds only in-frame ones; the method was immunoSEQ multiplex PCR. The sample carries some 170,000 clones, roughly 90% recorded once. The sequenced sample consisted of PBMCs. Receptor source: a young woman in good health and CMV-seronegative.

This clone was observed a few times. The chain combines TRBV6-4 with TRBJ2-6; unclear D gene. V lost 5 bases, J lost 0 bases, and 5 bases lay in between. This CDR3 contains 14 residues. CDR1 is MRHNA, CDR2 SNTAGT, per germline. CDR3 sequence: CASSSSSGANVLTF. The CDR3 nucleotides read TGTGCCAGCAGTTCTTCCTCTGGGGCCAACGTCCTGACTTTC.

CDR3 nucleotide sequence: TGCAGCGTTGACCCCGACCGGGTGGAGCTGTTTTTT. Protein product: CSVDPDRVELFF. V is TRBV29-1 and J is TRBJ2-2; no clear D gene. V dropped 3 bases and J dropped 10 bases, with 12 bases sitting between them. The length of the CDR3 is 12 residues. Per germline, CDR1 SQVTM and CDR2 ANQGSEA.

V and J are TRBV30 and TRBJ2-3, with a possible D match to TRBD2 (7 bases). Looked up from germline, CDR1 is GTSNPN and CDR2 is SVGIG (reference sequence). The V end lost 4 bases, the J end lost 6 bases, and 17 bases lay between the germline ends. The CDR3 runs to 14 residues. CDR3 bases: TGTGCCTGGAATTTTGGGGGGGCCCCGGATACGCAGTATTTT. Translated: CAWNFGGAPDTQYF.

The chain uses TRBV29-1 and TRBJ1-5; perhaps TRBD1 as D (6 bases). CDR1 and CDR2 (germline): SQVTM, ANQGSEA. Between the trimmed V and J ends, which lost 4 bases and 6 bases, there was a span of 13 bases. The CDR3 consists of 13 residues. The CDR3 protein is CSVGLGGGQPQHF. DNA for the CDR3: TGCAGCGTTGGATTAGGGGGTGGTCAGCCCCAGCATTTT.

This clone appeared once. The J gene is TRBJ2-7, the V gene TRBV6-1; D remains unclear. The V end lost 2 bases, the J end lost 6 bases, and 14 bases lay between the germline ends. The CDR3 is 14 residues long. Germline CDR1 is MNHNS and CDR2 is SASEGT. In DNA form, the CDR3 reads TGTGCCAGCAGTGAACTGTTGGGCAGCCGCGAGCAGTACTTC. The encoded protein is CASSELLGSREQYF.

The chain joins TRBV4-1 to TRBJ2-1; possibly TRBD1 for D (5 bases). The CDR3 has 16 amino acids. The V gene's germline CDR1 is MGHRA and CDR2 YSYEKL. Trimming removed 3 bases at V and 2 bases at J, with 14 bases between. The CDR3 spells CASSHMGRAAYNEQFF. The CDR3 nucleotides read TGCGCCAGCAGCCATATGGGCAGGGCCGCCTACAATGAGCAGTTCTTC.

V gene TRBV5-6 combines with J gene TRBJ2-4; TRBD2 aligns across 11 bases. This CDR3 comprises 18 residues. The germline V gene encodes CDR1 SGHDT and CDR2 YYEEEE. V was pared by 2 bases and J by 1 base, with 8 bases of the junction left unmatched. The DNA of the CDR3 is TGTGCCAGCAGCTTCGGGACTAGCGGCGGTCGGGCCAAAAACATTCAGTACTTC. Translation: CASSFGTSGGRAKNIQYF.

CDR3 sequence: CASSSDRGPRNEKLFF. CDR3 bases: TGTGCCAGTAGTAGCGACAGAGGCCCCCGTAATGAAAAACTGTTTTTT. V is TRBV19 and J is TRBJ1-4; maybe TRBD1 (5 bases). Germline CDR1 reads LNHDA; CDR2 reads SQIVND (reference sequence). CDR3 length equals 16 residues. The V and J ends lost 4 bases and 4 bases respectively, with 16 bases between them. Combining the CDR3 with reference TRBV19 and TRBJ1-4 gives the whole variable domain DGGITQSPKYLFRKEGQNVTLSCEQNLNHDAMYWYRQDPGQGLRLIYYSQIVNDFQKGDIAEGYSVSREKKESFPLTVTSAQKNPTAFYLCASSSDRGPRNEKLFFGSGTQLSVL.

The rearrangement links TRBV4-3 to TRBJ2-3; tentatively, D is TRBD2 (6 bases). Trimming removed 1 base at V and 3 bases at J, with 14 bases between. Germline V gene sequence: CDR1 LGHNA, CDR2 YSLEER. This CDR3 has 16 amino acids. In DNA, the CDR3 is TGCGCCAGCAGCCAAGCGGGCGGGATTGGAACAGATACGCAGTATTTT. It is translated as CASSQAGGIGTDTQYF.

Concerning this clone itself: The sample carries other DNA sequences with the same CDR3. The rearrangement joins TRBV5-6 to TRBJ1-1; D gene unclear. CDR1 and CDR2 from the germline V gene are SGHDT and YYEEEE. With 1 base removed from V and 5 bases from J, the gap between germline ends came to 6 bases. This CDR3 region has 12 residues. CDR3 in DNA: TGTGCCAGCAGCTTGCGGGGAACTGAAGCTTTCTTT. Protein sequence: CASSLRGTEAFF.

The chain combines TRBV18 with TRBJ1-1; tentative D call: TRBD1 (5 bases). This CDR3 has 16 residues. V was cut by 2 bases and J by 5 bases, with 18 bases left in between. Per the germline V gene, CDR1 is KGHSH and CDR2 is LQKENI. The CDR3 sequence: CASSPNPQGPGTEAFF. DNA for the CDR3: TGTGCCAGCTCACCAAATCCCCAGGGTCCCGGGACTGAAGCTTTCTTT.

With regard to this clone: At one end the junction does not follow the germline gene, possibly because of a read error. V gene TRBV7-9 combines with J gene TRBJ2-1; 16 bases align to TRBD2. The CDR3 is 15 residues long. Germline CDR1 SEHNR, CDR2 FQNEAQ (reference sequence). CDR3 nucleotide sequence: TGTGCCAGCAGCCCCCCGGGACTAGCGGGGGGGGAGAGGGTCTTC. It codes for CASSPPGLAGGERVF.

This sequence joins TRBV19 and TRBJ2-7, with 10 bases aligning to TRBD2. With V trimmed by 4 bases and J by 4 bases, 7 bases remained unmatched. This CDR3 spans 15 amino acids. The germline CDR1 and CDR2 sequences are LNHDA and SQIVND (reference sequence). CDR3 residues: CASSTASGSFYEQYF. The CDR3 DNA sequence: TGTGCCAGTAGTACTGCTAGCGGGAGTTTTTACGAGCAGTACTTC.

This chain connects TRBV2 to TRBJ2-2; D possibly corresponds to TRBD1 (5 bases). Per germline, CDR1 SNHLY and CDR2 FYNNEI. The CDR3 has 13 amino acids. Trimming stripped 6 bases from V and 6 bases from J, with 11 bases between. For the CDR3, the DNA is TGTGCCAGCAGGCCAGGGTCTGCCGGGGAGCTGTTTTTT. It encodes CASRPGSAGELFF.

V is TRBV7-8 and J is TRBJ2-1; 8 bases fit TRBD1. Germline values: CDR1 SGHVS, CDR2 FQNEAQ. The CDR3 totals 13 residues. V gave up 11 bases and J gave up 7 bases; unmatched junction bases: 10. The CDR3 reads CAGSSGGWNEQFF. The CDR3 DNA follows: TGTGCCGGATCCTCAGGGGGCTGGAATGAGCAGTTCTTC.

The CDR3 spells CASSREETQYF. CDR3 DNA sequence: TGTGCCAGCAGCCGAGAAGAGACCCAGTACTTC. The V and J genes are TRBV7-3 and TRBJ2-5, with D unclear. This CDR3 region has 11 residues. Between the trimmed V and J ends, which lost 5 bases and 3 bases, there was a span of 4 bases. Germline-derived CDR1 and CDR2 are SGHTA and FQGTGA.

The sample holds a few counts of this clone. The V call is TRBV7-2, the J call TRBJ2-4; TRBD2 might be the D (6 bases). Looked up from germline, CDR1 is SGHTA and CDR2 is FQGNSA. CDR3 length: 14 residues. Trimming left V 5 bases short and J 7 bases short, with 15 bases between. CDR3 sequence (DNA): TGTGCCAGCAGCCCCCCGGAGGGGAGGAACATTCAGTACTTC. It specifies CASSPPEGRNIQYF.

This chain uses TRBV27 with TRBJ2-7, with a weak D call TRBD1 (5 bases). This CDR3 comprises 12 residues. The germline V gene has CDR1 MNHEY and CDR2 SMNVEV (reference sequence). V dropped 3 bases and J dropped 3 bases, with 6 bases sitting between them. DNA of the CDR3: TGTGCCAGCAGTTTTCAGGGCTACGAGCAGTACTTC. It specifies CASSFQGYEQYF.

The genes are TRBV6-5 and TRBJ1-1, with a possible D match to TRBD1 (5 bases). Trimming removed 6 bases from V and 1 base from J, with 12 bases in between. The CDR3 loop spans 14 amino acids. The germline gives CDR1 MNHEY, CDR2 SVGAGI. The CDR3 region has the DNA TGTGCCAGCAGCCTCGACAGAAAGAACACTGAAGCTTTCTTT. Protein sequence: CASSLDRKNTEAFF.

Here the CDR3 reads CASSPGRGSSYNEQFF. As DNA, the CDR3 is TGTGCCAGCAGCCCAGGCAGGGGGAGCTCCTACAATGAGCAGTTCTTC. The rearrangement joins TRBV11-3 to TRBJ2-1; TRBD1 matches at 7 bases. Trimming cost V 5 bases and J 0 bases; bases outside gene matches: 7. The CDR3 runs 16 residues. The germline CDR1 and CDR2 sequences are SGHNT and YENEEA.

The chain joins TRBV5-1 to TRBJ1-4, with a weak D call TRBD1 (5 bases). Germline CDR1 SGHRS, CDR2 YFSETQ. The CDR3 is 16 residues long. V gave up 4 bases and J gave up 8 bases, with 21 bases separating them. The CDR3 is CASSRLSGGGSEKLFF. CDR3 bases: TGCGCCAGCAGCCGACTGTCGGGGGGTGGATCAGAAAAACTGTTTTTT.

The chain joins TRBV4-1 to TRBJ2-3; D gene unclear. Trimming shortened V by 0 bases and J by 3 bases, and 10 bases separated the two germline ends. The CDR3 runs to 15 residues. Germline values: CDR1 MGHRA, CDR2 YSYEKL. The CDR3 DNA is TGCGCCAGCAGCCAAGAAATGGTCAGAACAGATACGCAGTATTTT. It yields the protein CASSQEMVRTDTQYF.

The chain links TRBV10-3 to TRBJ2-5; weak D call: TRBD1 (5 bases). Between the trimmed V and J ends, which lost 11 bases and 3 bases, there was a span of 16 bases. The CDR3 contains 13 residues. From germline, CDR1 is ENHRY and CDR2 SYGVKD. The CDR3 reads CASTQGLEETQYF. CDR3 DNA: TGTGCCTCAACCCAGGGATTAGAAGAGACCCAGTACTTC.

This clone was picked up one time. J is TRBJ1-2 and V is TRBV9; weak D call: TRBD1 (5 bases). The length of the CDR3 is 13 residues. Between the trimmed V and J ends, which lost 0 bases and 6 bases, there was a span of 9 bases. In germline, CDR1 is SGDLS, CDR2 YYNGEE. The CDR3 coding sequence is TGTGCCAGCAGCGTAGAGGCAGGGAATGGCTACACCTTC. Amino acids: CASSVEAGNGYTF. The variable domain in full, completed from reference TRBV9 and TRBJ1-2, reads DSGVTQTPKHLITATGQRVTLRCSPRSGDLSVYWYQQSLDQGLQFLIQYYNGEERAKGNILERFSAQQFPDLHSELNLSSLELGDSALYFCASSVEAGNGYTFGSGTRLTVV.